These 24 T cell receptor beta chains originate from one sample sequenced in a study of graft-versus-host responses after intestinal transplantation. Method: immunoSEQ multiplex PCR; TCRdb's copy keeps in-frame clones and lacks some. The sample shows about 85,000 clones, roughly 80% of them seen only once. These receptors lack a known antigen. Source: unstimulated CD4+ T cells sorted from spleen or lymph node cells, taken before intestinal transplant. The receptors shown here come from a human donor who received an intestinal transplant.

This chain joins TRBV12-5 and TRBJ2-3; possibly TRBD1 for D (8 bases). From germline, CDR1 is LGHNT and CDR2 FRNRAP. Trimming pared 5 bases from V and 6 bases from J, leaving 15 bases between. This CDR3 region has 14 residues. The CDR3 DNA reads as TGTGCTAGTGGTCCCGGACAGGGAGGGGATACGCAGTATTTT. Translation gives CASGPGQGGDTQYF.

CDR3 in DNA: TGCAGCGTTGCCGGCAGGGTCTCCTACGAGCAGTACTTC. Translating it yields CSVAGRVSYEQYF. The J gene is TRBJ2-7, the V gene TRBV29-1, with a weak D call TRBD1 (5 bases). CDR1 is SQVTM and CDR2 is ANQGSEA in the germline V gene. The V end was cut by 4 bases, the J end by 0 bases, with 10 bases between. The CDR3 is 13 amino acids.

The chain carries TRBV18 and TRBJ1-1; TRBD1 aligns across 9 bases. The length of the CDR3 is 15 residues. Looked up from germline, CDR1 is KGHSH and CDR2 is LQKENI. V trimming: 3 bases; J trimming: 6 bases; junction bases outside the gene matches: 8. The CDR3 DNA follows: TGTGCCAGCTCACCTACTCCGGACAGGGGCGCTGAAGCTTTCTTT. It specifies CASSPTPDRGAEAFF.

The table lists this clone with a count of one. V and J are TRBV11-3 and TRBJ2-7; 13 bases align to TRBD2. Germline CDR1 reads SGHNT; CDR2 reads YENEEA. The CDR3 spans 15 residues. V was pared by 5 bases and J by 2 bases, with 3 bases of the junction left unmatched. Written as DNA, the CDR3 is TGTGCCAGCAGCCCCGGACTAGCGGGAGCCTACGAGCAGTACTTC. Translating gives CASSPGLAGAYEQYF.

The chain carries TRBV5-1 and TRBJ1-3; 9 bases are shared with TRBD1. Germline assignment: CDR1 SGHRS and CDR2 YFSETQ. The CDR3 is 16 residues long. V was clipped by 4 bases and J by 0 bases; unmatched bases: 5. Here the CDR3 DNA reads TGCGCCAGCAGCGCCATGGACAGGGGCTCTGGAAACACCATATATTTT. It specifies CASSAMDRGSGNTIYF. The variable domain in full, completed from reference TRBV5-1 and TRBJ1-3, reads KAGVTQTPRYLIKTRGQQVTLSCSPISGHRSVSWYQQTPGQGLQFLFEYFSETQRNKGNFPGRFSGRQFSNSRSEMNVSTLELGDSALYLCASSAMDRGSGNTIYFGEGSWLTVV.

The chain uses TRBV5-6 and TRBJ2-5, with D maybe TRBD2 (5 bases). Trimming shortened V by 3 bases and J by 4 bases, and 13 bases separated the two germline ends. The CDR3 covers 14 residues. Per germline, CDR1 SGHDT and CDR2 YYEEEE. For the CDR3, the DNA is TGTGCCAGCAGCTCACGACGGGGATCAGAGACCCAGTACTTC. Amino acids: CASSSRRGSETQYF.

The chain has TRBV7-2 and TRBJ1-2, with D tentatively TRBD1 (6 bases). The CDR3 is 16 residues long. CDR1 SGHTA and CDR2 FQGNSA come from the germline V gene. V shed 2 bases and J shed 7 bases, with 20 bases lying between them. The CDR3 nucleotides are TGTGCCAGCAGCTTATATGGCGGGGGGCAGGGTGGTGGCTACACCTTC. Its translation is CASSLYGGGQGGGYTF.

The J gene is TRBJ2-7, the V gene TRBV28; D remains unclear. The V gene's germline CDR1 is MDHEN and CDR2 SYDVKM. The CDR3 contains 15 residues. Trimming removed 3 bases at V and 0 bases at J, with 12 bases between. As DNA, the CDR3 is TGTGCCAGCAGTTTTGACGCTAGGAGCTCCTACGAGCAGTACTTC. It translates to CASSFDARSSYEQYF.

This chain links TRBV7-9 with TRBJ2-2; TRBD1 matches at 7 bases. The ends lost 3 bases at V and 1 base at J; junction bases unmatched: 5. Germline V gives CDR1 SEHNR, CDR2 FQNEAQ (reference sequence). The length of the CDR3 is 16 residues. The CDR3 coding sequence is TGTGCCAGCAGCTTTGAAGGGGGCGAGAACACCGGGGAGCTGTTTTTT. Residues: CASSFEGGENTGELFF.

The J gene is TRBJ2-3, the V gene TRBV11-3; no definite D call. The CDR3 is 13 residues long. Trimming left V 3 bases short and J 6 bases short, with 10 bases between. Looked up from germline, CDR1 is SGHNT and CDR2 is YENEEA. The CDR3 region is CASSFSLRDTQYF. DNA of the CDR3: TGTGCCAGCAGCTTTTCCCTGAGGGATACGCAGTATTTT.

The gene calls are TRBV5-6 and TRBJ2-3; 9 bases align to TRBD2. Trimming took 4 bases from V and 7 from J; bases not matched to a gene: 10. The germline gives CDR1 SGHDT, CDR2 YYEEEE. The CDR3 runs to 15 residues. CDR3 residues: CASSRLGGRGNTQYF. CDR3 in DNA: TGTGCCAGCAGCCGCCTGGGCGGGAGGGGGAATACGCAGTATTTT.

V gene TRBV7-2 combines with J gene TRBJ2-7, with 7 bases lining up with TRBD2. The CDR3 has 15 residues. V lost 0 bases, J lost 6 bases, and 8 bases stayed unmatched. From germline, CDR1 is SGHTA and CDR2 FQGNSA. The CDR3 DNA reads TGTGCCAGCAGCTTAGCACTAGCGAGGTCTTCCGAGCAGTACTTC. This translates into CASSLALARSSEQYF.

With respect to this clone: One end of the junction varies from germline; a read error may be responsible. CDR3 protein: CAGSRDRGPTDTQYF. The CDR3 DNA sequence: TGTGCCGGCAGTCGGGACAGGGGGCCCACAGATACGCAGTATTTT. The rearrangement links TRBV2 to TRBJ2-3, with 12 nucleotides matching TRBD1. CDR3 length: 15 residues. The V gene's germline CDR1 is SNHLY and CDR2 FYNNEI.

This chain links TRBV6-6 with TRBJ1-1; D is perhaps TRBD1 (6 bases). With 5 bases removed from V and 5 bases from J, the gap between germline ends came to 21 bases. The CDR3 contains 16 residues. The germline gives CDR1 MNHNY, CDR2 SVGAGI (reference sequence). CDR3 in DNA: TGTGCCAGCAGTCCGAGGACAGAGATCGGCAAAACTGAAGCTTTCTTT. Protein: CASSPRTEIGKTEAFF.

The rearrangement links TRBV29-1 to TRBJ2-5; a weak D match, TRBD1 (6 bases). This CDR3 comprises 12 residues. Germline V lookup: CDR1 SQVTM, CDR2 ANQGSEA. The V gene lost 4 bases and the J gene lost 9 bases, with 15 bases spanning the gap. CDR3 region: CSVGIPGAAQYF. As DNA, the CDR3 is TGCAGCGTTGGAATCCCAGGGGCAGCCCAGTACTTC.

This rearrangement joins TRBV15 to TRBJ2-5, with TRBD2 as a possible D gene (6 bases). The CDR3 is 14 amino acids. Germline-derived CDR1 and CDR2 are LNHNV and YYDKDF (reference sequence). The CDR3 DNA reads as TGTGCGTGGGAGCGGGTGACACGTCAAGAGACCCAGTACTTC. This encodes CAWERVTRQETQYF.

The chain links TRBV10-3 to TRBJ2-3; D is perhaps TRBD1 (6 bases). The germline V gene encodes CDR1 ENHRY and CDR2 SYGVKD. V lost 0 bases, J lost 0 bases, and 10 bases lay in between. CDR3 size: 16 residues. CDR3 amino acids: CAISESRQASTDTQYF. CDR3 DNA: TGTGCCATCAGTGAGTCGCGACAGGCTAGCACAGATACGCAGTATTTT.

The rearrangement joins TRBV4-1 to TRBJ2-7; 10 positions match TRBD1. The ends lost 3 bases at V and 4 bases at J; junction bases unmatched: 6. The CDR3 is made up of 15 amino acids. CDR1 is MGHRA and CDR2 is YSYEKL in the germline V gene. CDR3 DNA: TGCGCCAGCAGCCAGCCGGGACAGGGGATTTACGAGCAGTACTTC. Residues: CASSQPGQGIYEQYF.

The chain combines TRBV28 with TRBJ1-4; TRBD1 aligns across 8 bases. The CDR3 length is 17 residues. Trimming cost V 1 base and J 5 bases; bases outside gene matches: 9. Germline CDR1 is MDHEN and CDR2 is SYDVKM. This chain's CDR3 is CASSLSWSDRVNEKLFF. The CDR3 DNA sequence: TGTGCCAGCAGTTTATCGTGGTCGGACAGGGTAAATGAAAAACTGTTTTTT.

J is TRBJ2-3 and V is TRBV2; 8 nucleotides agree with TRBD2. This CDR3 has 14 residues. Germline CDR1 and CDR2: SNHLY and FYNNEI. V was clipped by 8 bases and J by 3 bases; unmatched bases: 7. In DNA, the CDR3 is TGTGCCAGCGTAGGCGGGAGGAGGACAGATACGCAGTATTTT. It codes for CASVGGRRTDTQYF.

The rearrangement uses TRBV19 and TRBJ2-7, with D perhaps TRBD2 (5 bases). The germline CDR1 and CDR2 sequences are LNHDA and SQIVND (reference sequence). The V end was cut by 5 bases, the J end by 4 bases, with 18 bases between. The CDR3 has 15 residues. The CDR3 is CASSLAPGETYEQYF. In DNA, the CDR3 is TGTGCCAGTAGTCTTGCCCCCGGGGAGACTTACGAGCAGTACTTC.

The V gene is TRBV28, the J gene TRBJ2-7; D not resolved. The CDR3 loop spans 12 amino acids. Trimming removed 3 bases from V and 4 bases from J, with 7 bases in between. Germline values: CDR1 MDHEN, CDR2 SYDVKM. CDR3 in amino acids: CASSFQYYEQYF. Written as DNA, the CDR3 is TGTGCCAGCAGTTTTCAGTATTACGAGCAGTACTTC.

This chain links TRBV19 with TRBJ2-2, with 7 bases lining up with TRBD2. V lost 2 bases, J lost 6 bases, and 6 bases stayed unmatched. Germline assignment: CDR1 LNHDA and CDR2 SQIVND (reference sequence). The CDR3 contains 15 residues. CDR3 in amino acids: CASSIRAGDPGELFF. In DNA, the CDR3 is TGTGCCAGTAGTATAAGGGCGGGAGACCCCGGGGAGCTGTTTTTT.

The chain couples TRBV11-2 to TRBJ2-5, with no clear D. There are 15 residues in the CDR3. Trimming stripped 2 bases from V and 4 bases from J, with 14 bases between. Germline CDR1 reads SGHAT; CDR2 reads FQNNGV. CDR3 in amino acids: CASSLYGSIAETQYF. CDR3 in DNA: TGTGCCAGCAGCTTATACGGGTCAATCGCAGAGACCCAGTACTTC.